This T cell receptor beta chain derives from a study of T cell responses to AZD1222 COVID-19 vaccine. A remark on this clone: Its target is not known.

Measured with immunoSEQ multiplex PCR; TCRdb has only the in-frame clones, and not every one. This table has just under 55,000 clones, roughly 87% appearing once. From germline, CDR1 is WNHNN and CDR2 SYGVQD (reference sequence). The length of the CDR3 is 11 residues. V was shortened by 2 bases and J by 7 bases, with 5 bases between the two germline ends. Study-wide results and caveats: Nearly half of the spike-specific TCRs reportedly recognize variant regions that carry no mutations. Repertoire collection took place solely once the T cell response had peaked. Only a handful of AZD1222 recipients, roughly six in all, had baseline seropositivity. There were vaccine-associated CD4 TCRs across spike, dominant at 160-218 and 743-854.

The sequences come from peripheral blood, collected on day 0 of AZD1222 vaccination. This chain links TRBV10-1 with TRBJ1-1; TRBD1 might be the D (5 bases). This TCR was recovered from an adult in good health. CDR3 nucleotide sequence: TGCGCCAGCAGTGAGAGGGGTGAAGCTTTCTTT. Translated, it gives CASSERGEAFF.